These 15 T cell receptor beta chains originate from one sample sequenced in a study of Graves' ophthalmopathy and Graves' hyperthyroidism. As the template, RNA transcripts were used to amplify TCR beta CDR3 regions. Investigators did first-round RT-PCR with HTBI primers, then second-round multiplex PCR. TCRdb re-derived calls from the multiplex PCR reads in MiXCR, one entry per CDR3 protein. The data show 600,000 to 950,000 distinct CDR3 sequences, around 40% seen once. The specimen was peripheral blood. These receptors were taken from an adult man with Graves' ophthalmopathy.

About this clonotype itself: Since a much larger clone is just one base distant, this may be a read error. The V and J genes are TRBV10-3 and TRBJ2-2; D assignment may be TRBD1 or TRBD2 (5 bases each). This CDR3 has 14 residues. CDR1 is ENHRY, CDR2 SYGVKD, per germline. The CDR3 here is CAIGERGDVGELFF. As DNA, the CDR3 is TGTGCCATCGGTGAACGGGGCGATGTCGGGGAGCTGTTTTTT.

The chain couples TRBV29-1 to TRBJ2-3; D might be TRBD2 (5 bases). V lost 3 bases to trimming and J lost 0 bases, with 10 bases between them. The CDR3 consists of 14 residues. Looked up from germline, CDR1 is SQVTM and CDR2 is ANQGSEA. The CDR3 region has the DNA TGCAGCGTTGACCGGGGTCGGAGCACAGATACGCAGTATTTT. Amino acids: CSVDRGRSTDTQYF.

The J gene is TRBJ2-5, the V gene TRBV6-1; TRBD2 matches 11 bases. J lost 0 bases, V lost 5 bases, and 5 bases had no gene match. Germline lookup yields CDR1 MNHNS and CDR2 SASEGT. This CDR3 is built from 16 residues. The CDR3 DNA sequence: TGTGCCAGCAGTCCCGTAGCGGGAGGGCACCAAGAGACCCAGTACTTC. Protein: CASSPVAGGHQETQYF.

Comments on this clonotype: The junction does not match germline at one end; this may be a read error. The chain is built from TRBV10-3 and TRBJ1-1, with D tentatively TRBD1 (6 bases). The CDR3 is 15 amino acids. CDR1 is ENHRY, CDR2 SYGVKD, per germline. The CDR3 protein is CASSYSDSRWPEAFF. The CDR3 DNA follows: TGTGCCAGCAGTTACTCGGACAGCCGTTGGCCTGAAGCTTTCTTT.

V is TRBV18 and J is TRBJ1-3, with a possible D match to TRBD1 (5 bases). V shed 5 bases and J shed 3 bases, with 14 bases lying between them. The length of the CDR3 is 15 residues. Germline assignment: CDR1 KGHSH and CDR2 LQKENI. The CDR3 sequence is CASSGTDLIGNTIYF. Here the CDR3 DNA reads TGTGCCAGCTCAGGGACGGACTTAATTGGAAACACCATATATTTT.

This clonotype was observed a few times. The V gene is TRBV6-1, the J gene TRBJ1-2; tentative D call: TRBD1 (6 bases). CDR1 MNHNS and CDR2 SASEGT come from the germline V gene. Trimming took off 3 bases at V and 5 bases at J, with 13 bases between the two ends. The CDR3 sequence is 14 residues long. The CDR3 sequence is CASSDGRGVYGYTF. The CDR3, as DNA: TGTGCCAGCAGTGACGGCAGGGGCGTATATGGCTACACCTTC.

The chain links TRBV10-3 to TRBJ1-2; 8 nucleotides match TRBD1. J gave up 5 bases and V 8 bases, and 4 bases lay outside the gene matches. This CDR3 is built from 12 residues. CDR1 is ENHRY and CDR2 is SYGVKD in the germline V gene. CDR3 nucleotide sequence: TGTGCCATCGGCGGACAGGGTTATGGCTACACCTTC. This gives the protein CAIGGQGYGYTF.

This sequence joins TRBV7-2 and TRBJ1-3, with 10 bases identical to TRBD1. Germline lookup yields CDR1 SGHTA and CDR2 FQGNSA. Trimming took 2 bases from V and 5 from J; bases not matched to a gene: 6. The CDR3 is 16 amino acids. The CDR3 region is CASSLLGTGVRNTIYF. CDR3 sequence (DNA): TGTGCCAGCAGCTTACTAGGGACAGGGGTACGAAACACCATATATTTT.

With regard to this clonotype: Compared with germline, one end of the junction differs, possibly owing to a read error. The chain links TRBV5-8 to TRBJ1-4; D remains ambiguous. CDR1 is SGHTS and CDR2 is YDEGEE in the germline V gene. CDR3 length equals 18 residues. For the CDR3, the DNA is TGCGCCAGCAGCGCCCTTTGGGGTGGGGAAGAGACTAATGAAAAACTGTTTTTT. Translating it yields CASSALWGGEETNEKLFF.

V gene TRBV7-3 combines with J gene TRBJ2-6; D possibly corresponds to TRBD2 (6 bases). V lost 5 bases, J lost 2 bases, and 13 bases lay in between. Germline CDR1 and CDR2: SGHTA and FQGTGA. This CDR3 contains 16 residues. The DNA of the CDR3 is TGTGCCAGCAGCCCCGCGGGGACTGCTGGGGCCAACGTCCTGACTTTC. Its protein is CASSPAGTAGANVLTF.

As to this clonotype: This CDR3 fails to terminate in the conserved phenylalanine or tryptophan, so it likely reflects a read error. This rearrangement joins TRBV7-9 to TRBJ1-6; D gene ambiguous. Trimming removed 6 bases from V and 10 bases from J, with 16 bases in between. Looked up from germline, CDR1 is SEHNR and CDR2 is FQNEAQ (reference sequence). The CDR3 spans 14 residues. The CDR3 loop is CASSFGGVGSPLHV. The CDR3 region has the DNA TGTGCCAGCAGTTTTGGCGGGGTCGGGTCACCCCTCCACGTT.

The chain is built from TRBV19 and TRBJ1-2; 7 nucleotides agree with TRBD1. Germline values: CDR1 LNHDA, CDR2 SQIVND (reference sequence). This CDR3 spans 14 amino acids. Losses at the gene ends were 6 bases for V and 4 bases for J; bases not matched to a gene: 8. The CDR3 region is CASSHGQVLYGYTF. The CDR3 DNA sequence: TGTGCCAGTAGCCACGGACAGGTCCTCTATGGCTACACCTTC. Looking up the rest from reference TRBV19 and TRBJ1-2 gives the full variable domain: DGGITQSPKYLFRKEGQNVTLSCEQNLNHDAMYWYRQDPGQGLRLIYYSQIVNDFQKGDIAEGYSVSREKKESFPLTVTSAQKNPTAFYLCASSHGQVLYGYTFGSGTRLTVV.

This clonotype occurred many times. The CDR3 region is CASSDERGEKLFF. The CDR3 region has the DNA TGTGCCAGCAGCGACGAAAGGGGCGAAAAACTGTTTTTT. The gene calls are TRBV12-3 or TRBV12-4 and TRBJ1-4; D may be TRBD1 (5 bases). The CDR3 extends over 13 amino acids. The V and J ends lost 6 bases and 8 bases respectively, with 13 bases between them.

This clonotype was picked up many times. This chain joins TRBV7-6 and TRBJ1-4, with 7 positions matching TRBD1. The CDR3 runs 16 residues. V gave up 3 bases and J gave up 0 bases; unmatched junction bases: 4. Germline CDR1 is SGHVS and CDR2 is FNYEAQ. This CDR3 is CASSLGTVATNEKLFF. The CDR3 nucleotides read TGTGCCAGCAGCTTGGGGACAGTAGCAACTAATGAAAAACTGTTTTTT.

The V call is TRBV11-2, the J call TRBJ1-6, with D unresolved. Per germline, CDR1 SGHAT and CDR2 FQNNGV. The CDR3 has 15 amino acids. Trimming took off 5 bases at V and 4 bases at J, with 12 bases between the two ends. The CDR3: CASSPYSSYNSPLHF. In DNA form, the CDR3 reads TGTGCCAGCAGCCCTTACAGCAGTTATAATTCACCCCTCCACTTT. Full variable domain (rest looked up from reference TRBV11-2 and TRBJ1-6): EAGVAQSPRYKIIEKRQSVAFWCNPISGHATLYWYQQILGQGPKLLIQFQNNGVVDDSQLPKDRFSAERLKGVDSTLKIQPAKLEDSAVYLCASSPYSSYNSPLHFGNGTRLTVT.